The rows below give T cell receptor beta chains drawn from one sample of a study of CD8 T cells in ankylosing spondylitis. MiXCR, run by TCRdb on the 5' RACE reads, gives a single entry per CDR3 protein. This repertoire shows fewer than 250,000 distinct CDR3 sequences, around 20% found once; its top ten account for 40% to 50%. The specimen sequenced was blood, either unsorted or a sorted T cell fraction (not recorded which). These receptors all stem from a male donor with ankylosing spondylitis. Each CDR3 is given with its conserved first and last residue. The order of the fields is J gene, clone size, V gene, D gene, CDR3 DNA, CDR3 protein. A D gene is named only where the DNA matches it firmly. Clone size is stated in some rows and not others, as once, few, many or a class when expanded.

J gene: TRBJ1-2; clone size: NA; V gene: TRBV9; D gene: NA; CDR3 DNA: TGTGCCAGCAGCCCCTTCGGACAGACTATAGGATATAACTATGGCTACACCTTC; CDR3 protein: CASSPFGQTIGYNYGYTF
J gene: TRBJ2-7; clone size: NA; V gene: TRBV20-1; D gene: NA; CDR3 DNA: TGCAGTGCTAAGGTGGGGGGCTCCTACGAGCAGTACTTC; CDR3 protein: CSAKVGGSYEQYF
J gene: TRBJ1-1; clone size: few; V gene: TRBV10-3; D gene: NA; CDR3 DNA: TGTGCCATCAGTGACCCCGGGGTGGCGGGGACTGAAGCTTTCTTT; CDR3 protein: CAISDPGVAGTEAFF
J gene: TRBJ2-7; clone size: NA; V gene: TRBV12-3/TRBV12-4; D gene: NA; CDR3 DNA: TGTGCCAGCAGTTTCCAGGGAACTTTCTACGAGCAGTACTTC; CDR3 protein: CASSFQGTFYEQYF
J gene: TRBJ2-3; clone size: few; V gene: TRBV12-3/TRBV12-4; D gene: TRBD1; CDR3 DNA: TGTGCCAGCAGTTTACCTGGGACAGGTCCAACCACTAGCACAGATACGCAGTATTTT; CDR3 protein: CASSLPGTGPTTSTDTQYF
J gene: TRBJ2-1; clone size: NA; V gene: TRBV5-1; D gene: NA; CDR3 DNA: TGCGCCAGCAGCTTCCTAGGAGTGGAGCAGTTCTTC; CDR3 protein: CASSFLGVEQFF
J gene: TRBJ2-7; clone size: NA; V gene: TRBV30; D gene: NA; CDR3 DNA: TGTGCCTGGAATCAGGGAATTTACGAGCAGTACTTC; CDR3 protein: CAWNQGIYEQYF
J gene: TRBJ1-4; clone size: few; V gene: TRBV7-2; D gene: NA; CDR3 DNA: TGTGCCAGCACCCCTGATCCTGCAACTAATGAAAAACTGTTTTTT; CDR3 protein: CASTPDPATNEKLFF
J gene: TRBJ2-5; clone size: NA; V gene: TRBV12-3/TRBV12-4; D gene: NA; CDR3 DNA: TGTGCCAGCAGTTTGATCGAAGCTAGTCCCCGTTTC; CDR3 protein: CASSLIEASPRF
J gene: TRBJ2-1; clone size: few; V gene: TRBV11-2; D gene: TRBD2; CDR3 DNA: TGTGCCAGCAGCTTATGGACTAGCAGTTACAATGAGCAGTTCTTC; CDR3 protein: CASSLWTSSYNEQFF
J gene: TRBJ1-5; clone size: NA; V gene: TRBV7-9; D gene: NA; CDR3 DNA: TGTGCCAGCAGCCCCCCCTTTAGTGATCAGCCCCAGCATTTT; CDR3 protein: CASSPPFSDQPQHF
J gene: TRBJ2-7; clone size: NA; V gene: TRBV11-2; D gene: NA; CDR3 DNA: TGTGCCAGCAGCCTCGGTCGGGACGAGCAGTACTTC; CDR3 protein: CASSLGRDEQYF
J gene: TRBJ1-1; clone size: NA; V gene: TRBV5-1; D gene: NA; CDR3 DNA: TGCGCCAGCAGCTTGGGGCAGGGGATAACTGAAGCTTTCTTT; CDR3 protein: CASSLGQGITEAFF
J gene: TRBJ2-1; clone size: many; V gene: TRBV29-1; D gene: TRBD2; CDR3 DNA: TGCAGCGTTCCAGCACTAGCGGGACCCTACAATGAGCAGTTCTTC; CDR3 protein: CSVPALAGPYNEQFF
J gene: TRBJ2-7; clone size: few; V gene: TRBV27; D gene: NA; CDR3 DNA: TGTGCCAGCAGGCCCCATGGGGCGGCAGCCTACGAGCAGTACTTC; CDR3 protein: CASRPHGAAAYEQYF
J gene: TRBJ2-5; clone size: NA; V gene: TRBV11-2; D gene: NA; CDR3 DNA: TGTGCCAGCAGCTTAGTGGGGGCGACGGGGGGACAAGAGACCCAGTACTTC; CDR3 protein: CASSLVGATGGQETQYF
J gene: TRBJ1-1; clone size: few; V gene: TRBV7-3; D gene: NA; CDR3 DNA: TGTGCCAGCAGCCAGTTCGGACCTGAGGAAGCTTTCTTT; CDR3 protein: CASSQFGPEEAFF
J gene: TRBJ2-3; clone size: few; V gene: TRBV6-5; D gene: TRBD2; CDR3 DNA: TGTGCCAGCAGTTACGCAGCTAGCGGGGGGCCAACTAGCACAGATACGCAGTATTTT; CDR3 protein: CASSYAASGGPTSTDTQYF
J gene: TRBJ1-1; clone size: NA; V gene: TRBV4-2; D gene: NA; CDR3 DNA: TGTGCCAGCAGCCAAGAGAGAGGGACAATGAACACTGAAGCTTTCTTT; CDR3 protein: CASSQERGTMNTEAFF
J gene: TRBJ1-3; clone size: few; V gene: TRBV7-3; D gene: NA; CDR3 DNA: TGTGCCAGCAGCCTGGGACCTCGGGGGTCCTCTGGAAACACCATATATTTT; CDR3 protein: CASSLGPRGSSGNTIYF
J gene: TRBJ1-3; clone size: NA; V gene: TRBV12-3/TRBV12-4; D gene: NA; CDR3 DNA: TGTGCCAGCACCACGGGGAGCGTCTCTGGAAACACCATATATTTT; CDR3 protein: CASTTGSVSGNTIYF
J gene: TRBJ1-5; clone size: many; V gene: TRBV4-1; D gene: NA; CDR3 DNA: TGCGCCAGCAGCCAGATTGATAGCAATCAGCCCCAGCATTTT; CDR3 protein: CASSQIDSNQPQHF
J gene: TRBJ2-3; clone size: few; V gene: TRBV9; D gene: NA; CDR3 DNA: TGTGCCAGCAGCCCCCGGGGAACCTCTTTTTCGGATACGCAGTATTTT; CDR3 protein: CASSPRGTSFSDTQYF
J gene: TRBJ1-4; clone size: NA; V gene: TRBV25-1; D gene: NA; CDR3 DNA: TGTGCCACCGAGGGGCTCGGAAAACTGTTTTTT; CDR3 protein: CATEGLGKLFF
J gene: TRBJ2-1; clone size: NA; V gene: TRBV24-1; D gene: NA; CDR3 DNA: TGTGCCACCAGTGGGGTTCGAGTTAACAATGAGCAGTTCTTC; CDR3 protein: CATSGVRVNNEQFF
J gene: TRBJ2-5; clone size: NA; V gene: TRBV29-1; D gene: NA; CDR3 DNA: TGCAGCGTTGTGACGCTAGGGCAGCCCGTCTACCAAGAGACCCAGTACTTC; CDR3 protein: CSVVTLGQPVYQETQYF
J gene: TRBJ2-1; clone size: NA; V gene: TRBV6-1; D gene: TRBD2; CDR3 DNA: TGTGCCAGCAGGGAAGCCGGGACTAGCGGGATCTACAATGAGCAGTTCTTC; CDR3 protein: CASREAGTSGIYNEQFF
J gene: TRBJ1-2; clone size: NA; V gene: TRBV7-9; D gene: NA; CDR3 DNA: TGTGCCAGCAGTTATTTGCCCCGTAGCGACGGGGACTATGGCTACACCTTC; CDR3 protein: CASSYLPRSDGDYGYTF
J gene: TRBJ2-1; clone size: few; V gene: TRBV20-1; D gene: TRBD2; CDR3 DNA: TGCAGTGCTAGATTCCTAGCGGGAGGGTACAATGAGCAGTTCTTC; CDR3 protein: CSARFLAGGYNEQFF
J gene: TRBJ2-2; clone size: many; V gene: TRBV12-5; D gene: NA; CDR3 DNA: TGTGCTAGTGCCGGCGGGGAGCTGTTTTTT; CDR3 protein: CASAGGELFF
J gene: TRBJ2-7; clone size: NA; V gene: TRBV9; D gene: NA; CDR3 DNA: TGTGCCAGCAGCGGGGGGGGGCCCCAGTACGAGCAGTACTTC; CDR3 protein: CASSGGGPQYEQYF
J gene: TRBJ2-5; clone size: few; V gene: TRBV18; D gene: NA; CDR3 DNA: TGTGCCAGCTCACCTACCCGGGACGGATGGGGGGAGACCCAGTACTTC; CDR3 protein: CASSPTRDGWGETQYF
J gene: TRBJ2-2; clone size: NA; V gene: TRBV5-4; D gene: TRBD2; CDR3 DNA: TGTGCCAGCACCTTCGGACTAGCCTCGGGCACCGGGGAGCTGTTTTTT; CDR3 protein: CASTFGLASGTGELFF
J gene: TRBJ2-1; clone size: NA; V gene: TRBV6-2/TRBV6-3; D gene: NA; CDR3 DNA: TGTGCCAGCAGTTCCAGCGAGGAGCAGTTCTTC; CDR3 protein: CASSSSEEQFF
J gene: TRBJ2-6; clone size: few; V gene: TRBV4-3; D gene: NA; CDR3 DNA: TGCGCCAGCAGCCAAGATTCACAAGGGGGGGCCAACGTCCTGACTTTC; CDR3 protein: CASSQDSQGGANVLTF
J gene: TRBJ2-7; clone size: few; V gene: TRBV2; D gene: NA; CDR3 DNA: TGTGCCAGCAGTGAAATACAGGGGAGGGCCTACGAGCAGTACTTC; CDR3 protein: CASSEIQGRAYEQYF
J gene: TRBJ2-1; clone size: NA; V gene: TRBV5-1; D gene: NA; CDR3 DNA: TGCGCCAGCAGCTTGGGAGTGGGAGGATCCTACAATGAGCAGTTCTTC; CDR3 protein: CASSLGVGGSYNEQFF
J gene: TRBJ2-3; clone size: few; V gene: TRBV6-2/TRBV6-3; D gene: TRBD1; CDR3 DNA: TGTGCCAGCAGTCCACTGCCCGGGAGCCAGGGGGCCTCAGGTTACACAGATACGCAGTATTTT; CDR3 protein: CASSPLPGSQGASGYTDTQYF
J gene: TRBJ2-3; clone size: NA; V gene: TRBV24-1; D gene: TRBD1; CDR3 DNA: TGTGCCACCAGTGACCCCGGACAGGGAACAGATACGCAGTATTTT; CDR3 protein: CATSDPGQGTDTQYF
J gene: TRBJ1-5; clone size: NA; V gene: TRBV15; D gene: NA; CDR3 DNA: TGTGCCACCAGCAGAGGTCTGGACAGTGGGAATCAGCCCCAGCATTTT; CDR3 protein: CATSRGLDSGNQPQHF
J gene: TRBJ1-2; clone size: NA; V gene: TRBV20-1; D gene: NA; CDR3 DNA: TGCAGTGCTAAGGGGCGAGGGGCTGGAAACTATGGCTACACCTTC; CDR3 protein: CSAKGRGAGNYGYTF
J gene: TRBJ2-2; clone size: few; V gene: TRBV19; D gene: NA; CDR3 DNA: TGTGCTCTCCGGGACGGATACACCGGGGAGCTGTTTTTT; CDR3 protein: CALRDGYTGELFF
J gene: TRBJ2-5; clone size: few; V gene: TRBV7-8; D gene: TRBD2; CDR3 DNA: TGTGCCAGCAGCCCCCTAGCGGGAGTCCAAGAGACCCAGTACTTC; CDR3 protein: CASSPLAGVQETQYF
J gene: TRBJ2-3; clone size: few; V gene: TRBV5-1; D gene: TRBD2; CDR3 DNA: TGCGCCAGCAGCTTCTCCCTAGCGGGCACAGATACGCAGTATTTT; CDR3 protein: CASSFSLAGTDTQYF
J gene: TRBJ1-1; clone size: NA; V gene: TRBV7-9; D gene: TRBD1; CDR3 DNA: TGTGCCAGCGGGATACAGGGGGCTGAAGCTTTCTTT; CDR3 protein: CASGIQGAEAFF
J gene: TRBJ2-5; clone size: NA; V gene: TRBV12-3/TRBV12-4; D gene: TRBD1; CDR3 DNA: TGTGCCAGCAGTGCATCCGGGACAGGGGGCTGGGAGACCCAGTACTTC; CDR3 protein: CASSASGTGGWETQYF
J gene: TRBJ2-1; clone size: few; V gene: TRBV5-1; D gene: NA; CDR3 DNA: TGCGCCAGCAGGACCGAATGGGATGAGCAGTTCTTC; CDR3 protein: CASRTEWDEQFF
J gene: TRBJ1-5; clone size: NA; V gene: TRBV4-3; D gene: NA; CDR3 DNA: TGCGCCAGCAGCCAAGGTTATCCGCAGGGCAATCAGCCCCAGCATTTT; CDR3 protein: CASSQGYPQGNQPQHF
J gene: TRBJ2-7; clone size: NA; V gene: TRBV12-3/TRBV12-4; D gene: TRBD2; CDR3 DNA: TGTGCCAGCAGCCCTGGGGCGGGGGAGCGGCCTTACGAGCAGTACTTC; CDR3 protein: CASSPGAGERPYEQYF
J gene: TRBJ1-6; clone size: many; V gene: TRBV6-5; D gene: NA; CDR3 DNA: TGTGCCAGCAGTTACCAGGCGGCGACAGAGGATTCACCCCTCCACTTT; CDR3 protein: CASSYQAATEDSPLHF
J gene: TRBJ1-1; clone size: NA; V gene: TRBV12-3/TRBV12-4; D gene: NA; CDR3 DNA: TGTGCCAGCAGTGATATACGGGGGAACACTGAAGCTTTCTTT; CDR3 protein: CASSDIRGNTEAFF